This T cell receptor beta chain was identified in a study of T-cell memory formation after mild COVID-19. Study at large: Clusters of TCRs were largely donor specific. Overall study findings and caveats: Pre-infection memory held some responding clones, suggesting pre-existing cross-reactive T cells responded.

This clonotype was picked up a small number of times. As yet, its antigen is unknown. The ends were cut back, 3 bases at V and 0 bases at J, with 12 bases in the middle. This CDR3 has 17 residues. Per germline, CDR1 LGHDT and CDR2 YNNKEL (reference sequence). In TCRdb, the 5' RACE reads were re-called with MiXCR into one record per CDR3 protein. The sample includes 75,000 to 90,000 distinct CDR3 sequences, roughly 13% of them seen just once. This sequence was found in an adult woman who had mild COVID-19 (a few samples of this study predate the infection). Cell type and time point are not known. The chain has TRBV3-1 and TRBJ2-6; TRBD1 might be the D (5 bases). What was sequenced was PBMCs or a T cell subset sorted from them (not recorded which). CDR3 bases: TGTGCCAGCAGCCACAGGGCCATAATCTCTGGGGCCAACGTCCTGACTTTC. It translates to CASSHRAIISGANVLTF. The full variable domain, completed using reference TRBV3-1 and TRBJ2-6, is DTAVSQTPKYLVTQMGNDKSIKCEQNLGHDTMYWYKQDSKKFLKIMFSYNNKELIINETVPNRFSPKSPDKAHLNLHINSLELGDSAVYFCASSHRAIISGANVLTFGAGSRLTVL.